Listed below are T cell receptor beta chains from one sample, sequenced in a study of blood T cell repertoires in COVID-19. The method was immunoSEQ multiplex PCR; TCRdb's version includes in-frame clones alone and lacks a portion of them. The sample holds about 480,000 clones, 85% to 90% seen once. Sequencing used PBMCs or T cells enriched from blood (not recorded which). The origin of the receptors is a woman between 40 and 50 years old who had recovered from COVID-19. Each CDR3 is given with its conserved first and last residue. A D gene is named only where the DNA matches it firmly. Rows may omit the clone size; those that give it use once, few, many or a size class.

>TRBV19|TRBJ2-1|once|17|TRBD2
TGTGCCAGTAGTATAGTTTTGCGTGCGGGAGGGCCGGGGGAGCAGTTCTTC
CASSIVLRAGGPGEQFF
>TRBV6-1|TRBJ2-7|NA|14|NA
TGTGCCAGCAGTGAAGCGACTAAACTCTACGAGCAGTACTTC
CASSEATKLYEQYF
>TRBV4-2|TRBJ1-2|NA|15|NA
TGTGCCAGCAGCCAAGAAAGTAGGGGCTCGGGTGGCTACACCTTC
CASSQESRGSGGYTF
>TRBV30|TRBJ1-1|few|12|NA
TGTGCCTGGACAGGGGCGAACACTGAAGCTTTCTTT
CAWTGANTEAFF
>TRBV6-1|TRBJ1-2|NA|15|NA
TGTGCCAGCAGTGAAAACCCACGCGATCCCTATGGCTACACCTTC
CASSENPRDPYGYTF
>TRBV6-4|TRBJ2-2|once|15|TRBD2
TGTGCCAGCACCTCCGGGACTAGCGGCACCGGGGAGCTGTTTTTT
CASTSGTSGTGELFF
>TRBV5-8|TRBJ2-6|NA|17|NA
TGTGCCAGCAGCTTCTACAGGGGGGGCTCTGGGGCCAACGTCCTGACTTTC
CASSFYRGGSGANVLTF
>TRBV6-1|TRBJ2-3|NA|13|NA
TGTGCCAGCAGTGAAGTCCTAGGTTGGACGCAGTATTTT
CASSEVLGWTQYF
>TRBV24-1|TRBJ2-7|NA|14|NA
TGTGCCACCAGTGATTCGGGACACGGCTACGAGCAGTACTTC
CATSDSGHGYEQYF
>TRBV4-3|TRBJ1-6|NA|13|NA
TGCGCCAGCAGCCAAGATCTTGATTCACCCCTCCACTTT
CASSQDLDSPLHF
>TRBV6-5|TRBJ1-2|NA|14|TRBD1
TGTGCCAGCAGTTACAGGGGGCTAAGCTATGGCTACACCTTC
CASSYRGLSYGYTF
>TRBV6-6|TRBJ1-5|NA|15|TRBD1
TGTGCCAGCAGACTGGGACAGGGAGTGAATCAGCCCCAGCATTTT
CASRLGQGVNQPQHF
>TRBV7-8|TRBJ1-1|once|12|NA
TGTGCCAGCAGCCCCGCCAGGATTGAAGCTTTCTTT
CASSPARIEAFF
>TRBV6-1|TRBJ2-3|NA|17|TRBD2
TGTGCCAGCAGCGAATGGACTAGCGGGAGAGATGGGGATACGCAGTATTTT
CASSEWTSGRDGDTQYF
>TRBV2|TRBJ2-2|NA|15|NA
TGTGCCAGCAGTGCCTCGGGACTCAACACCGGGGAGCTGTTTTTT
CASSASGLNTGELFF
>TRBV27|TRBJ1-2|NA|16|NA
TGTGCCAGCAGTTTATGGAGTCGGAGGTCCGTCGATGGCTACACCTTC
CASSLWSRRSVDGYTF
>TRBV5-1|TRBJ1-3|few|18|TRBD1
TGCGCCAGCAGCTCCTCCCCGGGACAGGGGGCTGTGGGAAACACCATATATTTT
CASSSSPGQGAVGNTIYF
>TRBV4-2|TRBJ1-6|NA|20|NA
TGTGCCAGCAGCCAAGATTCCCCACTTCGTCTAGGAGAAGCGGATTCACCCCTCCACTTT
CASSQDSPLRLGEADSPLHF
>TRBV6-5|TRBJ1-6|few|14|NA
TGTGCCAGCAGTTACAGGGGAGGCAATTCACCCCTCCACTTT
CASSYRGGNSPLHF
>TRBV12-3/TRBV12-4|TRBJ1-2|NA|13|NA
TGTGCCAGCAGTTTCGGCGGGGCCTATGGCTACACCTTC
CASSFGGAYGYTF
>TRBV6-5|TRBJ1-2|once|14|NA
TGTGCCAGCAGTTACTCGGAGTCCGGATATGGCTACACCTTC
CASSYSESGYGYTF
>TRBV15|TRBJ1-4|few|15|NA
TGTGCCACCAGTCCTAAGCGGGGCACTAATGAAAAACTGTTTTTT
CATSPKRGTNEKLFF
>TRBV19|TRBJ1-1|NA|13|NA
TGTGCCAGTTCATTTCAAATGAACACTGAAGCTTTCTTT
CASSFQMNTEAFF
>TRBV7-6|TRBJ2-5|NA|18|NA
TGTGCCAGCAGCTTATTTACTCATGGGCAGGTTCGGGGGGAGACCCAGTACTTC
CASSLFTHGQVRGETQYF
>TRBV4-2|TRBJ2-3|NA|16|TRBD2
TGTGCCAGCAGCCCGTTGGGGACTAGTCTGGCAGATACGCAGTATTTT
CASSPLGTSLADTQYF
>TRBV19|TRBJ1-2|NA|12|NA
TGTGCCAGTAACCAGGGCTCCTATGGCTACACCTTC
CASNQGSYGYTF
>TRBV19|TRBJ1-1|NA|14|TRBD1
TGTGCCAGTGAAGCACAGGGGAGGAGCACTGAAGCTTTCTTT
CASEAQGRSTEAFF
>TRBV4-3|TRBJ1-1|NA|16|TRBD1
TGCGCCAGCAGCCCCCAGACAGGGGGCTGGAACACTGAAGCTTTCTTT
CASSPQTGGWNTEAFF
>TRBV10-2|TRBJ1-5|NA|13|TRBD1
TGCGCCAGCAGCACAGGGGCAGCTCAGCCCCAGCATTTT
CASSTGAAQPQHF
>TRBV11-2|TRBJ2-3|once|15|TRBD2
TGTGCCAGCAGCAGAAGCGGGATAGGAACAGATACGCAGTATTTT
CASSRSGIGTDTQYF
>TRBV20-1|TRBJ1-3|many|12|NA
TGCAGTGCTAGTGGCAGGGACTACACCATATATTTT
CSASGRDYTIYF
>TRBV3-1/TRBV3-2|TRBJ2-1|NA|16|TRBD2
TGTGCCAGCAGCCAAGTGTCTCTAGCGGGAAGCAATGAGCAGTTCTTC
CASSQVSLAGSNEQFF
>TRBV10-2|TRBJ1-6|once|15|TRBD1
TGCGCCAGCAGTGAACACAGGGGGAATAATTCACCCCTCCACTTT
CASSEHRGNNSPLHF
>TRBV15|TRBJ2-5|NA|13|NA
TGTGCCACCAGCAGAGATCGGGTGGAGACCCAGTACTTC
CATSRDRVETQYF
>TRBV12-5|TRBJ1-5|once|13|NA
TGTGCTAGTGGTTTGGAAACAGACCAGCCCCAGCATTTT
CASGLETDQPQHF
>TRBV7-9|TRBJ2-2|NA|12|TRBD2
TGTGCCAACGGGAGGGGCACCGGGGAGCTGTTTTTT
CANGRGTGELFF
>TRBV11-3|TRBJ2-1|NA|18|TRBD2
TGTGCCAGCAGCTTCCCCAGGGGGGGACTAGCGGGATACAATGAGCAGTTCTTC
CASSFPRGGLAGYNEQFF
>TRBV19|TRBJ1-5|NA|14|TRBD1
TGTGCCAGGACCGGGGACAGCCCCAATCAGCCCCAGCATTTT
CARTGDSPNQPQHF
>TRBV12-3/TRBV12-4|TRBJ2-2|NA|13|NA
TGTGCCAGCAGTTTAAGGAGGGCAGAGGCCCCGTTTTTT
CASSLRRAEAPFF
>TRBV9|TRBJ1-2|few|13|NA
TGTGCCAGCAGCGTAGAGGAAGACAGAGCCTACACCTTC
CASSVEEDRAYTF
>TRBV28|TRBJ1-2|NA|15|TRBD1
TGTGCCAGCAGTAGACAGGGCACCATCATCTATGGCTACACCTTC
CASSRQGTIIYGYTF
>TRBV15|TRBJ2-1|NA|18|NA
TGTGCCACCAGCAGAGGTTCGTCATTCGCGTATGATTACAATGAGCAGTTCTTC
CATSRGSSFAYDYNEQFF
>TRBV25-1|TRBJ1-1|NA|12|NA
TGTGCCAGCAGTGAGACGACAGATGAAGCTTTCTTT
CASSETTDEAFF
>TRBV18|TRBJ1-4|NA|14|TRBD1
TGTGCCAGCTCACGGACAGGGGTTGGGGAAAAACTGTTTTTT
CASSRTGVGEKLFF
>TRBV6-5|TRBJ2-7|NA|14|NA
TGTGCCAGCAGTTTGGCAGGATTCTCCTACGAGCAGTACTTC
CASSLAGFSYEQYF
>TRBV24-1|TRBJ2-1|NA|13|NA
TGTGCCACCAGTGATTTTGCCCTAGGCGAGCAGTTCTTC
CATSDFALGEQFF
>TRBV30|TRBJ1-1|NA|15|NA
TGTGCCTGGAGTGTGGGGGAGGGGATGAACACTGAAGCTTTCTTT
CAWSVGEGMNTEAFF
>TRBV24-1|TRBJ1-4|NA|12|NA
TGTGCCACCAGTGGCCAGGATGAAAAACTGTTTTTT
CATSGQDEKLFF
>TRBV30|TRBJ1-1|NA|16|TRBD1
TGTGCCTGGATCAACAGGGGAGTCTTTTTGGGGGCTGAAGCTTTCTTT
CAWINRGVFLGAEAFF
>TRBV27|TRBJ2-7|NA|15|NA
TGTGCCAGCAGTCGTTTAGCGACCCGGAGGGACGAGCAGTACTTC
CASSRLATRRDEQYF
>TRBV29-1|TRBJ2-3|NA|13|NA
TGCAGCGCCCCCCCCGCAGGCACAGATACGCAGTATTTT
CSAPPAGTDTQYF
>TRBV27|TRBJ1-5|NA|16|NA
TGTGCCAGCAGTTTATCACAGACCCTTAGCAATCAGCCCCAGCATTTT
CASSLSQTLSNQPQHF
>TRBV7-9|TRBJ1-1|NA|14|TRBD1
TGTGCCAGCAGCCCGACAGGGGCGAACACTGAAGCTTTCTTT
CASSPTGANTEAFF
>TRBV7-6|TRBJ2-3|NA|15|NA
TGTGCCAGCAGCTTAGCGGGAGCGGGTACAGATACGCAGTATTTT
CASSLAGAGTDTQYF
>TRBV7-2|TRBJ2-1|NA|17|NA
TGTGCCAGCAGCTTAGTGTACTCCGGGAGTTCCTACAATGAGCAGTTCTTC
CASSLVYSGSSYNEQFF
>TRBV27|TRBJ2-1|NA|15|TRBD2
TGTGCCAGCAGTCATGGGACTAGCGGTTACAATGAGCAGTTCTTC
CASSHGTSGYNEQFF
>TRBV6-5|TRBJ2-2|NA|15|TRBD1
TGTGCCAGCAGTCGACAGGGGGAAAGCACCGGGGAGCTGTTTTTT
CASSRQGESTGELFF
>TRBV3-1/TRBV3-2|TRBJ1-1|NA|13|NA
TGTGCCAGCAGCCAAGACAGGGGTCAGGAAGCTTTCTTT
CASSQDRGQEAFF
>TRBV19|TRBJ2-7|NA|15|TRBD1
TGTGCCAGTAGTATGATTGGGACAGGGGCCTACGAGCAGTACTTC
CASSMIGTGAYEQYF